The source of this TCR beta chain is a study of breast tumors, draining lymph nodes, adjacent tissues. Details on this clonotype: Antigen: not known.

There are 17 residues in the CDR3. Per the germline V gene, CDR1 is LNHNV and CDR2 is YYDKDF (reference sequence). Trimming pared 0 bases from V and 4 bases from J, leaving 17 bases between. TCRdb recomputed calls from the multiplex PCR reads with MiXCR, one row per CDR3 protein. This sample has more than 200,000 distinct CDR3 sequences, with approximately 30% found just once. Study outcomes and limitations: The lymph node origin of tumor T cells was framed as consistent with a hypothesis, not demonstrated. Tumor TCR diversity was below lymph nodes but above nontumor tissue.

Samples came from axillary lymph nodes draining the breast cancer. The specimen sequenced was axillary lymph node tissue. This TCR came from a female donor with breast cancer. Some clones in this sample may be carry-over from other donors' samples. V usage is TRBV15 and J usage is TRBJ2-3; tentatively, D is TRBD1 or TRBD2 (6 bases each). DNA for the CDR3: TGTGCCACCAGCAGAGATCAAGGGGGGCCGAGGGCAGATACGCAGTATTTT. As protein: CATSRDQGGPRADTQYF. The full variable domain, rest sourced from reference TRBV15 and TRBJ2-3, is DAMVIQNPRYQVTQFGKPVTLSCSQTLNHNVMYWYQQKSSQAPKLLFHYYDKDFNNEADTPDNFQSRRPNTSFCFLDIRSPGLGDTAMYLCATSRDQGGPRADTQYFGPGTRLTVL.